This paragraph reports one T cell receptor beta chain. Its antigen is as yet unknown. The sample comes from a study of shared clonotypes between healthy human individuals. TCRdb's copy holds only in-frame clones and misses some; the assay was immunoSEQ multiplex PCR. The table lists fewer than 200,000 clones, 80% to 95% of them singletons. Findings of the study overall: The sampled material consisted only of blood, and tissue repertoires are likely to differ. Estimated richness values were generally larger in naive subsets than in memory subsets.

Into CD45RA+ naive and CD45RA-negative memory subsets, the CD4+ cells were split. J was trimmed by 7 bases and V by 3 bases; bases with no gene match: 11. Germline V CDR1 and CDR2: SEHNR, FQNEAQ (reference sequence). The CDR3 covers 16 residues. This rearrangement joins TRBV7-9 to TRBJ2-7; 11 positions match TRBD2. This TCR was recovered from a woman aged 30 to 39 in good health. Sequencing was done on a sample of naive CD4+ T cells sorted from blood. Documented subset: CD45RA+ positively selected. The CDR3 DNA reads TGTGCCAGCAGCTTCCGTGCTACTAGCGGGAGTGGTGAGCAGTACTTC. It yields the protein CASSFRATSGSGEQYF.